This T cell receptor beta chain originates from a study of OX40 agonist ivuxolimab in advanced cancers. The study in broad terms: Ivuxolimab was a fully human IgG2 agonistic monoclonal antibody targeting the costimulatory receptor OX40 (CD134). Prior anti-PD-1, anti-PD-L1 or anti-CTLA-4 therapy was permitted, and 40% of dose-escalation patients had received checkpoint inhibitors. The purpose of peripheral TCRbeta sequencing was to test whether ivuxolimab changed TCR sequence diversity and led to clonal T-cell expansion. The paper covers the monotherapy dose-escalation part of the phase I ivuxolimab trial, which included N ≈ 50 patients. The dose-escalation cohort was roughly 87% male with a mean age of roughly 62 years, ranging from about 20 to 85. Partial responses occurred in three dose-escalation patients: two with cutaneous melanoma and one with hepatocellular carcinoma. Intravenous ivuxolimab was administered to patients every 2 weeks at six dose levels: 0.01, 0.1, 0.3, 1.5, 3 and 10 mg/kg. Of the 52 patients in dose escalation, about 20 had hepatocellular carcinoma, about 15 had melanoma, 9 had renal cell carcinoma and 9 had head and neck cancer.

Remarks on this clone: Its target antigen remains unknown. No base qualities exist here, and no much larger clone lies one base off it.

Patients with autoimmune disease history or receiving systemic immunosuppression were excluded from the trial. Peripheral blood for TCR sequencing was collected from all dose cohorts at baseline, on cycle 4 day 1, and on cycle 7 day 1. Samples were obtained from an open-label, multicenter, first-in-human phase I dose-escalation trial of ivuxolimab. Adults with locally advanced or metastatic melanoma, renal cell carcinoma, hepatocellular carcinoma or head and neck squamous cell carcinoma were enrolled in the trial. CD4+ and CD8+ T cells were sorted separately from peripheral blood before TCR sequencing. Genomic DNA was extracted from sorted cells for sequencing of the TCRbeta CDR3 region. The immunoSEQ Assay was used for sequencing of TCRbeta CDR3 regions. The table comes from immuneACCESS by way of TCRdb, which keeps in-frame sequences with V and J called. Part of the clones is missing from these tables; in studies checked, under half for an unresolved V gene and the rest for unknown reasons. The sample records tens of thousands of clones, 92% of which are singletons. The ten largest clones take up about 0.7% of the sample.

The germline V gene yields MNHEY for CDR1 and SVGAGI for CDR2. The trim is 8 bases for V and 1 base for J, with a gap of 6 bases between the germline ends. The CDR3 starts with the cysteine, ends with the phenylalanine, and has 12 residues. CDR3 DNA is the only sequence kept; it has 36 bases, read in frame from the first base. What the authors observed across the whole study: In the 0.1-3.0 mg/kg groups, partial responders had among the lowest normalized peripheral clonal expansion, particularly in CD8+ T cells. The antigen specificity of the clonally expanded peripheral T cells was not determined. After ivuxolimab, more expanded clones were found on average in CD8+ T cells than in CD4+ T cells. Low levels of normalized T-cell clonal expansion were also seen in some patients who did not respond. At doses from 0.1 to 3.0 mg/kg, clonal expansion was seen in both CD4+ and CD8+ blood T cells between baseline and week 6.

The rearrangement joined TRBV6-5 to TRBJ1-5, with an unclear D gene assignment. This receptor was taken from an adult with an advanced solid tumor such as melanoma, head and neck, liver or kidney cancer. Here the sequenced sample was CD4+ or CD8+ T cells sorted from blood, taken in a trial of the OX40 agonist ivuxolimab. The CDR3 region: CASGESNQPQHF. In nucleotides, the sequence is TGTGCCAGCGGGGAGAGCAATCAGCCCCAGCATTTT.